This T cell receptor (beta chain) was profiled in a study of T cells in Graves' hyperthyroidism and ophthalmopathy (dated by TCRdb to the late 2010s). In the study overall: TCR V-J signatures able to tell the groups apart were searched for in a discovery cohort of 95 or so patients, of whom 43 had Graves' ophthalmopathy and 55 to 65 had stable Graves' hyperthyroidism. An independent validation cohort of under 20 hyperthyroidism patients and 17 patients who later progressed to ophthalmopathy tested prospective prediction of ophthalmopathy. The 90 to 100 discovery patients were randomly divided into training and test sets at a 7:3 ratio. In addition, the study compared T-cell repertoires in thyroid tissue and in blood from five to seven Graves' hyperthyroidism patients. Following sampling, methimazole starting at 30 mg daily was given to hyperthyroidism patients, and high-dose intravenous methylprednisolone was given to ophthalmopathy patients. TCR Vbeta CDR3 sequencing of fewer than 150 peripheral blood samples (over 40 ophthalmopathy, about 74 hyperthyroidism and roughly 17 progressor patients) is reported in the paper. Study-wide conclusions, independent of this receptor: Most expanded thyroid clonotypes (frequency above 0.001) were also found in blood, which suggests that blood repertoires may mirror thyroid immune responses. During validation, the model predicted progression to ophthalmopathy a median of approximately six months ahead of onset, with around 71% sensitivity and around 73% specificity. No statistical method was used to fix the sample size in advance, and group allocation was not hidden from the investigators. Ophthalmopathy was separated from stable hyperthyroidism by a 13 V-J signature model, with approximately 86% sensitivity and 81% to 83% specificity obtained in cross-validation and 80%/75% obtained in testing.

This clonotype was observed a few times. It lacks a known antigen. Base qualities are not at hand, and no much larger clone is one base apart. TCR beta CDR3 regions were amplified from RNA transcripts. The TCR CDR3 was subjected to a first round of RT-PCR using the HTBI primer set and the Qiagen OneStep RT-PCR kit. Libraries were constructed in a second round of multiplex PCR, after which size selection and purification were carried out. The libraries were sequenced on an Illumina HiSeq2000 using paired-end 100 bp reads. Turning to the authors' computational methods: Raw data were processed with SOAPnuke, discarding reads with adapters, uncalled bases, mean Phred below 15, or no exact constant-primer or identifier match. High-quality paired reads were merged with COPE v1.2.5, and unique nucleotide sequences were defined as clonotypes. MiTCR v1.1 was used to align the clonotypes against IMGT TRBV, TRBD and TRBJ reference segments. The analysis was restricted to V-J combinations with a frequency above 0.0001, which together covered about 99% of the repertoires. A TCS score was defined as the ratio between F50 (clonal expansion) and ExV (chaos), using BLOSUM62-based TCRdist between CDR3 peptides within each V-J. Welch's t-statistics and random forest reduced some 510 V-J features to roughly 13, which were used in a naive Bayes classifier (R e1071). The similarity between thyroid and blood repertoires was quantified using the Morisita-Horn index. In TCRdb, the public reads were trimmed at Q25 with fastp and aligned with MiXCR, with productive beta chains retained. CDR3 protein sequences are deduplicated, and each keeps its most common genes and DNA. What appears here as the V and J calls and clone size reflects TCRdb's work, not the paper's. Counted in this sample were hundreds of thousands of distinct CDR3 sequences; roughly 45% of them appeared once. About 7% of the sample comes from the top ten.

The CDR3 measures 13 amino acids from cysteine to phenylalanine. Only the CDR3 portion is preserved as DNA: 39 bases, with reading frame beginning at the first base. CDR1 LGHNT and CDR2 FRNRAP are derived from the germline V gene. For this chain, trimming is 7 bases at the V end and 8 bases at the J end, and the number of junction bases without a gene match is 10. Exclusion was applied to patients with uncontrolled infections, other autoimmune diseases, pregnancy or lactation. Clinical symptoms, serum thyroxine and TRAb, thyroid ultrasound, and orbital computed tomography formed the basis for the diagnoses. Total RNA was extracted with Trizol reagent, and quality was checked on an Agilent 2100 Bioanalyzer.

Sequencing was done on a sample of peripheral blood or thyroid tissue (not recorded which). The rearranged chain carries TRBV12-5 and TRBJ1-2, with 7 bases matching TRBD1. This clonotype was obtained from an adult man with Graves' disease, either hyperthyroidism or ophthalmopathy (not recorded which). The CDR3 sequence is CASVEGATEGYTF. Read as DNA, the sequence is TGTGCTAGTGTCGAGGGGGCGACGGAAGGCTACACCTTC. The full variable domain, completed from the reference TRBV12-5 and TRBJ1-2 proteins outside the CDR3, reads DARVTQTPRHKVTEMGQEVTMRCQPILGHNTVFWYRQTMMQGLELLAYFRNRAPLDDSGMPKDRFSAEMPDATLATLKIQPSEPRDSAVYFCASVEGATEGYTFGSGTRLTVV.